This is a list of T cell receptor beta chains from one sample in a study of HIV-infected patients and healthy controls. One entry per CDR3 protein, called by TCRdb with MiXCR from the 5' RACE reads. The sample records more than 60,000 distinct CDR3 sequences, less than 20% being singletons. The source material was CD4+ T cells from blood. These TCRs come from a human donor in good health. Both conserved end residues are part of each CDR3. Fields, in order: V gene, CDR3 protein.

TRBV7-9	CASSRRGTVSSYEQYF
TRBV29-1	CSALGPGAAEAFF
TRBV3-1	CASSHTTGGLTSFF
TRBV11-3	CASSVQDGLNTEAFF
TRBV10-3	CAIKEGGPTGELFF
TRBV18	CASSPGDRGAWNQPQHF
TRBV10-1	CASSETGLAGTDTQYF
TRBV18	CASSRSGQTYEQYF
TRBV20-1	CSAGGRGTDTQYF
TRBV19	CASSPTSGKMGEQYF
TRBV6-5	CASSYGTGMATEAFF
TRBV3-1	CASSQGRLAGGQETQYF
TRBV6-5	CASSSPYGYTF
TRBV4-1	CASSQVAGSENTEAFF
TRBV27	CASSTPGQGAYEQYF
TRBV6-6	CASSPSGGGAGTGELFF